A selection of T cell receptor beta chains follows, all from one sample in a study of cytomegalovirus exposure and HLA in healthy donors. The data were produced by immunoSEQ multiplex PCR, yet TCRdb's version contains in-frame clones alone and is incomplete. The table lists 200,000 to 300,000 clones, about 83% of them singletons. Material for sequencing was PBMCs. The source of these receptors is a young man in good health and CMV-seronegative. CDR3s include the opening cysteine and the closing phenylalanine or tryptophan.

V gene,J gene,CDR3 protein
TRBV5-6,TRBJ2-5,CASSLGQAVQETQYF
TRBV7-6,TRBJ2-5,CASNRGALETQYF
TRBV5-8,TRBJ2-3,CASSLGGWTDTQYF
TRBV18,TRBJ1-1,CASSPSGLGRGTEAFF
TRBV5-1,TRBJ1-4,CASSLAGWDEKLFF
TRBV6-1,TRBJ1-4,CASKTTGASEKLFF
TRBV4-2,TRBJ2-2,CASSQALAGAGGELFF
TRBV29-1,TRBJ2-1,CSKDRLQQFF
TRBV7-8,TRBJ1-5,CASSLAGQGIQPQHF
TRBV9,TRBJ2-3,CASSITQRGGSDTQYF
TRBV4-3,TRBJ2-4,CASSQENGQNAKNIQYF
TRBV5-1,TRBJ2-7,CASSLAPDSYEQYF
TRBV27,TRBJ1-5,CASSFRQGIGYQPQHF
TRBV25-1,TRBJ2-5,CASSEEGGAGETQYF
TRBV27,TRBJ2-1,CASSRSGAAYNEQFF
TRBV7-2,TRBJ2-5,CASSLAGGAETQYF
TRBV13,TRBJ2-1,CASSLGTSGSNEQFF
TRBV11-2,TRBJ1-2,CASSLVGENRGYTF
TRBV28,TRBJ2-3,CASSSLDSRTPDTQYF
TRBV7-6,TRBJ1-2,CASSPTLEASYYGYTF
TRBV4-1,TRBJ1-2,CASSQQALPLGHYGYTF
TRBV19,TRBJ1-5,CASSIVAGPNSNQPQHF
TRBV7-4,TRBJ2-7,CASSNSGLDYEQYF
TRBV4-2,TRBJ2-2,CASSTFREVAGELFF
TRBV5-6,TRBJ2-7,CASSLLRAGGLGALYEQYF
TRBV6-5,TRBJ1-4,CASSTGAVGKLFF
TRBV4-1,TRBJ2-7,CASSQPGLAAYEQYF
TRBV2,TRBJ2-2,CATIPPQGSTGELFF
TRBV6-5,TRBJ1-1,CASSYSVEGTEAFF
TRBV29-1,TRBJ1-1,CSVFDGGNTEAFF
TRBV7-2,TRBJ2-4,CASSSTGYIQYF
TRBV4-3,TRBJ2-5,CASSQEGSGYQETQYF
TRBV6-1,TRBJ1-1,CASSPWGVAEAFF
TRBV7-6,TRBJ2-2,CASSKRGTGELFF
TRBV27,TRBJ2-2,CASSLRLAGGPGELFF
TRBV11-2,TRBJ2-3,CASSPKRDTQYF
TRBV9,TRBJ2-2,CASSVAQGLNTGELFF
TRBV7-2,TRBJ2-5,CASSKLAGGETQYF
TRBV9,TRBJ2-7,CASSPLGQSTYEQYF
TRBV2,TRBJ2-7,CASKGQGEQYF